The 15 T cell receptor beta chains below come from one sample, sequenced in a study of blood T cell repertoires in COVID-19. Produced via immunoSEQ multiplex PCR; TCRdb's table is partial and in-frame only. The table lists roughly 350,000 clones, approximately 81% of them singletons, with roughly 3.6% in the top ten. Material: peripheral blood. These receptors were collected from a woman younger than 30 with acute or convalescent COVID-19.

The rearrangement joins TRBV3-1 (or the pseudogene TRBV3-2) to TRBJ1-2; D is perhaps TRBD1 (5 bases). The CDR3 is 14 amino acids. V lost 3 bases, J lost 7 bases, and 15 bases lay in between. CDR1 and CDR2 from the germline V gene are LGHDT and YNNKEL (reference sequence). In DNA, the CDR3 is TGTGCCAGCAGCCAGACGGGCAGGGCGAGTGGCTACACCTTC. This translates into CASSQTGRASGYTF.

This rearrangement joins TRBV9 to TRBJ2-7; 7 positions match TRBD2. The germline V gene has CDR1 SGDLS and CDR2 YYNGEE. Trimming at V came to 4 bases and at J to 3 bases, leaving 13 bases not matched to a gene. The CDR3 covers 16 residues. The CDR3 nucleotides are TGTGCCAGCAGCCAATCCCGGACTAGTGGGCTCTACGAGCAGTACTTC. Its protein is CASSQSRTSGLYEQYF.

This clone has more than one count but fewer than ten. The V gene is TRBV19, the J gene TRBJ2-7; 9 bases map to TRBD1. CDR1 and CDR2 from the germline V gene are LNHDA and SQIVND (reference sequence). Trimming removed 4 bases from V and 5 bases from J; junction bases left unmatched: 12. This CDR3 has 16 amino acids. The CDR3 DNA follows: TGTGCCAGTAGTAAGGGATTCCGGACAGGGGCTGACGAGCAGTACTTC. Protein product: CASSKGFRTGADEQYF. Complete variable domain (other parts from reference TRBV19 and TRBJ2-7): DGGITQSPKYLFRKEGQNVTLSCEQNLNHDAMYWYRQDPGQGLRLIYYSQIVNDFQKGDIAEGYSVSREKKESFPLTVTSAQKNPTAFYLCASSKGFRTGADEQYFGPGTRLTVT.

The rearrangement uses TRBV6-5 and TRBJ1-3, with D possibly being TRBD1 (6 bases). Trimming cost V 4 bases and J 0 bases, with 13 bases left between them. The CDR3 contains 16 residues. Germline-derived CDR1 and CDR2 are MNHEY and SVGAGI. CDR3: CASSSGGLGSGNTIYF. The CDR3 DNA follows: TGTGCCAGCAGTTCGGGGGGGCTCGGCTCTGGAAACACCATATATTTT.

V usage is TRBV27 and J usage is TRBJ1-6, with D maybe TRBD1 (5 bases). This CDR3 contains 17 residues. Germline V gives CDR1 MNHEY, CDR2 SMNVEV (reference sequence). V gave up 0 bases and J gave up 3 bases, with 12 bases separating them. The CDR3 DNA reads as TGTGCCAGCAGTTTATCTTTGTGGGGGGACTATAATTCACCCCTCCACTTT. Translation gives CASSLSLWGDYNSPLHF.

V usage is TRBV27 and J usage is TRBJ2-7; D remains unclear. The CDR3 loop spans 12 amino acids. Germline CDR1 is MNHEY and CDR2 is SMNVEV (reference sequence). Trimming left V 5 bases short and J 6 bases short, with 11 bases between. In DNA, the CDR3 is TGTGCCAGCAGTCTACCCTCTCCCGAGCAGTACTTC. Translation gives CASSLPSPEQYF.

V is TRBV19 and J is TRBJ1-5, with D perhaps TRBD1 (6 bases). Trimming cost V 0 bases and J 0 bases, with 18 bases left between them. CDR1 is LNHDA, CDR2 SQIVND, per germline (reference sequence). The CDR3 runs 19 residues. CDR3 in DNA: TGTGCCAGTAGTATAGATCCGGGGGGCGACCCATATAGCAATCAGCCCCAGCATTTT. The encoded protein is CASSIDPGGDPYSNQPQHF.

This chain connects TRBV21-1 to TRBJ2-1; TRBD1 is the table's D call and was not checked against the DNA. TRBV21-1 is a pseudogene locus. There are 17 residues in the CDR3. The CDR3 bases are TGTGCCAGCAGCAGTCATATCGACAGGCCCGCCTACAATGAGCAGTTCTTC. Translated: CASSSHIDRPAYNEQFF.

CDR3 protein: CAWSQWIPGQGQETQYF. The CDR3 nucleotides are TGTGCCTGGAGTCAATGGATTCCGGGACAGGGTCAAGAGACCCAGTACTTC. The chain recombines TRBV30 with TRBJ2-5; 9 bases match TRBD1. The CDR3 length is 17 residues. CDR1 is GTSNPN, CDR2 SVGIG, per germline (reference sequence). J gave up 2 bases and V 2 bases, and 12 bases lay outside the gene matches.

The V gene is TRBV3-1 (or the pseudogene TRBV3-2), the J gene TRBJ1-1, with a tentative D call TRBD1 (6 bases). Per germline, CDR1 LGHDT and CDR2 YNNKEL (reference sequence). Trimming took off 6 bases at V and 11 bases at J, with 16 bases between the two ends. The CDR3 totals 12 residues. CDR3 protein: CASSPGDIEAFF. CDR3 DNA: TGTGCCAGCAGTCCCGGGGACATCGAGGCTTTCTTT.

This rearrangement joins TRBV28 to TRBJ2-7, with D possibly TRBD2 on 6 matching bases. Germline lookup yields CDR1 MDHEN and CDR2 SYDVKM. The CDR3 loop spans 14 amino acids. Trimming shortened V by 8 bases and J by 4 bases, and 18 bases separated the two germline ends. CDR3 amino acids: CASSPWRGEYEQYF. CDR3 DNA sequence: TGTGCCAGCTCCCCGTGGAGGGGAGAGTACGAGCAGTACTTC.

The gene calls are TRBV28 and TRBJ2-7; 9 positions agree with TRBD1. Germline-derived CDR1 and CDR2 are MDHEN and SYDVKM. This CDR3 has 16 residues. The junction had 9 bases not matched to a gene; V was cut back by 3 bases and J by 3 bases. The CDR3 region is CASSLVLGQGNYEQYF. The CDR3 DNA reads as TGTGCCAGCAGTTTGGTACTAGGACAGGGGAACTACGAGCAGTACTTC.

The chain joins TRBV5-1 to TRBJ2-3; 10 nucleotides agree with TRBD1. Looked up from germline, CDR1 is SGHRS and CDR2 is YFSETQ. After removal of 0 bases from V and 1 base from J, the junction contained 5 bases not matched to a gene. This CDR3 contains 17 residues. CDR3 region: CASSLAGQGGGTDTQYF. Written as DNA, the CDR3 is TGCGCCAGCAGCTTGGCCGGACAGGGGGGTGGCACAGATACGCAGTATTTT.

This clone turned up a few times. The V gene is TRBV14, the J gene TRBJ2-7; D gene ambiguous. The CDR3 has 16 amino acids. Trimming cost V 3 bases and J 0 bases, with 15 bases left between them. CDR1 SGHDN and CDR2 FVKESK come from the germline V gene. The CDR3 reads CASSHENTYYSYEQYF. The CDR3 coding sequence is TGTGCCAGCAGCCACGAAAATACCTACTACTCCTACGAGCAGTACTTC.

This clone has a handful of counts. The chain recombines TRBV12-3 or TRBV12-4 with TRBJ2-1, with D unresolved. V was cut by 3 bases and J by 6 bases, with 3 bases left in between. The CDR3 has 11 amino acids. In DNA form, the CDR3 reads TGTGCCAGCAGTTTTCTCAATGAGCAGTTCTTC. Translated: CASSFLNEQFF.